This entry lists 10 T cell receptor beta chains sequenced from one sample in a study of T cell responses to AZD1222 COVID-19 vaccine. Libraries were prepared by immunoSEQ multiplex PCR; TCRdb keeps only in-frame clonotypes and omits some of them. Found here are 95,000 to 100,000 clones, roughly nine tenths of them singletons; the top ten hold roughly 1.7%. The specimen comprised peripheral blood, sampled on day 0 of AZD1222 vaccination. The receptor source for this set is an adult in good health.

CDR3 coding DNA: TGTGCCAGCTCACCTTCGCCGACAGGGGCCACTGAAGCTTTCTTT. The encoded protein is CASSPSPTGATEAFF. V and J are TRBV18 and TRBJ1-1, with 8 bases that match TRBD1. The V and J ends lost 3 bases and 4 bases, in that order; junction bases with no gene match: 7. CDR1 is KGHSH and CDR2 is LQKENI in the germline V gene. This CDR3 is 15 amino acids long.

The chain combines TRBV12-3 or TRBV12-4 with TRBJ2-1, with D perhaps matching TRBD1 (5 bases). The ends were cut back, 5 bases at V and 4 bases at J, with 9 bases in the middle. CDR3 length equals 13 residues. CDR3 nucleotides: TGTGCCAGCAGTGTAGACAGATACAATGAGCAGTTCTTC. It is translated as CASSVDRYNEQFF.

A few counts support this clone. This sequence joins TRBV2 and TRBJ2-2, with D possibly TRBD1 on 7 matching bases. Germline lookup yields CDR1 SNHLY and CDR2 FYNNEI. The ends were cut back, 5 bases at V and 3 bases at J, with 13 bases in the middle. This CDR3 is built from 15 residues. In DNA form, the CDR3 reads TGTGCCAGCAGTTCGGAGGGGGCCCACACCGGGGAGCTGTTTTTT. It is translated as CASSSEGAHTGELFF.

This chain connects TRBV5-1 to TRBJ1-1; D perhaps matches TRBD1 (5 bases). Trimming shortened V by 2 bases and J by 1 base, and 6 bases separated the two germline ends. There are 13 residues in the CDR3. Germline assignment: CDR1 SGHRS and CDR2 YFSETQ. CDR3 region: CASSLQENTEAFF. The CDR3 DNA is TGCGCCAGCAGCTTACAGGAGAACACTGAAGCTTTCTTT.

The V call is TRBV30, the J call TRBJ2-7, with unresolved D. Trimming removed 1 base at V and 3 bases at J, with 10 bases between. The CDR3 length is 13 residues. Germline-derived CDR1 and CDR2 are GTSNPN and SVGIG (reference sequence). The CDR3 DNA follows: TGTGCCTGGAGTGGTGACGCCTACTACGAGCAGTACTTC. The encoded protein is CAWSGDAYYEQYF.

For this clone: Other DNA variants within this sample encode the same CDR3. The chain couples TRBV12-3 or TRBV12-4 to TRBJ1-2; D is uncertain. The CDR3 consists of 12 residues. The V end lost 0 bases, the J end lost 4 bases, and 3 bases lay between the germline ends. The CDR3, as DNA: TGTGCCAGCAGTTTAGCGGGCTATGGCTACACCTTC. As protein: CASSLAGYGYTF.

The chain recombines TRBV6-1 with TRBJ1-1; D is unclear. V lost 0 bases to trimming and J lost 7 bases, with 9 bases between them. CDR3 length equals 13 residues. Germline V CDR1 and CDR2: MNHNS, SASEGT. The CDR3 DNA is TGTGCCAGCAGTGAAGCGCGGCGGGGTGAAGCTTTCTTT. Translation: CASSEARRGEAFF.

CDR3 region: CASSETSGVHEQYF. CDR3 DNA: TGCGCCAGCAGTGAGACTAGCGGTGTCCACGAGCAGTACTTC. V usage is TRBV10-2 and J usage is TRBJ2-7; 8 nucleotides line up with TRBD2. The CDR3 is 14 residues long. Trimming took 2 bases from V and 5 from J; bases not matched to a gene: 5. Per germline, CDR1 WSHSY and CDR2 SAAADI.

DNA for the CDR3: TGCGCCAGCAGCACCCGGGACAGGGGGTTGGAGACCCAGTACTTC. Its translation: CASSTRDRGLETQYF. This chain uses TRBV5-1 with TRBJ2-5, with 11 bases identical to TRBD1. The ends lost 4 bases at V and 5 bases at J; junction bases unmatched: 7. There are 15 residues in the CDR3. Germline lookup yields CDR1 SGHRS and CDR2 YFSETQ. Variable domain in full (rest from reference TRBV5-1 and TRBJ2-5): KAGVTQTPRYLIKTRGQQVTLSCSPISGHRSVSWYQQTPGQGLQFLFEYFSETQRNKGNFPGRFSGRQFSNSRSEMNVSTLELGDSALYLCASSTRDRGLETQYFGPGTRLLVL.

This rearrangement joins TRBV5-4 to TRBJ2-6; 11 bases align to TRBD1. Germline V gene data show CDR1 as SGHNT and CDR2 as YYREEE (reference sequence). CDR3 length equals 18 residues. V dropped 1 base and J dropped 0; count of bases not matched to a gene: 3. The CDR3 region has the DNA TGTGCCAGCAGCTTGTGGACAGGGGGCGGCTCTGGGGCCAACGTCCTGACTTTC. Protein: CASSLWTGGGSGANVLTF.